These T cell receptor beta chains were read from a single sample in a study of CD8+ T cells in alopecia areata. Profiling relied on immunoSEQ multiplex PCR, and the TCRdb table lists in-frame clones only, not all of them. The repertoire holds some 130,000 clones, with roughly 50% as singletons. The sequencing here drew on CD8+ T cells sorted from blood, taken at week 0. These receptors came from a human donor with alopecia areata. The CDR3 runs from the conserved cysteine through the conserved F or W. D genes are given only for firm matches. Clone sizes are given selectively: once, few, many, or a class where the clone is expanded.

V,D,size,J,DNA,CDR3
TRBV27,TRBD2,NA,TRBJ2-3,TGTGCCAGCAGTTCCAGACTAGCGGGGAGCACAGATACGCAGTATTTT,CASSSRLAGSTDTQYF
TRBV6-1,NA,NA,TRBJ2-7,TGTGCCAGCAGTGAAGGACAGATTTACTACGAGCAGTACTTC,CASSEGQIYYEQYF
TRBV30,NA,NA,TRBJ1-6,TGTGCCTGGACAGGGGAGTACAATTCACCCCTCCACTTT,CAWTGEYNSPLHF
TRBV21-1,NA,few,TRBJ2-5,TGTGCCAGCAGCAAAGGAGAGACCCAAGAGACCCAGTACTTC,CASSKGETQETQYF
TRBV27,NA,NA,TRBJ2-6,TGTGCCAGCAGAACCCCGGGGGCCAACGTCCTGACTTTC,CASRTPGANVLTF
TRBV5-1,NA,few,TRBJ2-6,TGCGCCAGCAGCTTGGATGTCGGGATTCAACCTGGGGCCAACGTCCTGACTTTC,CASSLDVGIQPGANVLTF
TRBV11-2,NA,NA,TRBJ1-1,TGTGCCAGCAGCTTAGATCTCTCGGGTTGGACTGAAGCTTTCTTT,CASSLDLSGWTEAFF
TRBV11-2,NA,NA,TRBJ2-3,TGTGCCAGCAGTATACTAACAGATACGCAGTATTTT,CASSILTDTQYF
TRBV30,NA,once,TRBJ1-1,TGTGCCTGGAGTGTGGGGGGTACTGAAGCTTTCTTT,CAWSVGGTEAFF
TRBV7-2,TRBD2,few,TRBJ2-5,TGTGCCAGCAGCTTTACTAGCGGGCTGGGGGAGACCCAGTACTTC,CASSFTSGLGETQYF
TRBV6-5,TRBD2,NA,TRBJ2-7,TGTGCCAGCAAGGCCACTAGCGGGGACTACGAGCAGTACTTC,CASKATSGDYEQYF
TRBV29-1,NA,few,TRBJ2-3,TGCAGCGTTGTAGGGGGGAGCACAGATACGCAGTATTTT,CSVVGGSTDTQYF
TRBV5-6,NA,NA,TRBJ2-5,TGTGCCAGCAGCCTAAAGCTGGAAGAGACCCAGTACTTC,CASSLKLEETQYF
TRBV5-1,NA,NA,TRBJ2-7,TGCGCCAGCAGCTACAGGGTTGACTACGAGCAGTACTTC,CASSYRVDYEQYF
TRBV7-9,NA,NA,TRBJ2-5,TGTGCCAGCAGCTATACGACAGCAGCGGAGACCCAGTACTTC,CASSYTTAAETQYF
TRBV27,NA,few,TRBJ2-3,TGTGCCAGCAGTCCCAGCGCTCGGACAGATACGCAGTATTTT,CASSPSARTDTQYF
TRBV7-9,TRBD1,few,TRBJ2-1,TGTGCCAGCAGCACAGGGGATCAGGAGCAGTTCTTC,CASSTGDQEQFF
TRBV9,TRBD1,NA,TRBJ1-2,TGTGCCAGCCGGGCAGGGGGCGACTATGGCTACACCTTC,CASRAGGDYGYTF
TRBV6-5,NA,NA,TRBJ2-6,TGTGCCAGCAGTTTGACAGTCACTGGGGCCAACGTCCTGACTTTC,CASSLTVTGANVLTF
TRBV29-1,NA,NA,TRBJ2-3,TGCAGCGCCCTAGAGGGCTCTCGGGGCACAGATACGCAGTATTTT,CSALEGSRGTDTQYF
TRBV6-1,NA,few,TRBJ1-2,TGTGCCAGCAGTGGCCGGGACACCGGCTGGAGTGGCTACACCTTC,CASSGRDTGWSGYTF
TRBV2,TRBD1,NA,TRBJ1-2,TGTGCCAGCAGTGAACAGGGGGCGTACTATGGCTACACCTTC,CASSEQGAYYGYTF
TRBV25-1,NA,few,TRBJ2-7,TGTGCCAGCAGTGAGGGTACGGGTTGGGGGACCTACGAGCAGTACTTC,CASSEGTGWGTYEQYF
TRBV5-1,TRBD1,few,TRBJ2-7,TGCGCCAGCAGAGACCGGGACAGGGCGTCCTACGAGCAGTACTTC,CASRDRDRASYEQYF
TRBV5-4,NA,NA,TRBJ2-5,TGTGCCAGCAGCTTGCTAGACCCAGAGACCCAGTACTTC,CASSLLDPETQYF
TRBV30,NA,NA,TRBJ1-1,TGTGCCTGGAATTCGGGAGGATTTACTGAAGCTTTCTTT,CAWNSGGFTEAFF